The following is a T cell receptor beta chain sequence with its context. Study processing details: Reference gene primer amplification gave nucleated cell count estimates. TCRdb keeps only in-frame clones here, not all; method: immunoSEQ multiplex PCR. V and J calls and clone size are given by that table; D and trimming were obtained from the DNA. This table holds about 250,000 clones, roughly 90% found once. This entry comes from a study of blood T cell repertoires in COVID-19. Study information: COVID-19 samples collected from the United States, Italy and Spain covered acute and convalescent phases. Sources were T cells, B-cell-depleted T cells, or PBMCs; the material itself was cDNA or gDNA.

Germline loops: CDR1 MNHEY, CDR2 SVGEGT. CDR3 length equals 16 residues. Trimming stripped 0 bases from V and 4 bases from J, with 13 bases between. V is TRBV6-2 or TRBV6-3 and J is TRBJ2-4; TRBD1 might be the D (6 bases). The TCR sequence derives from a woman aged 25 to 39 with acute or convalescent COVID-19. Sequenced: peripheral blood. The CDR3 region has the DNA TGTGCCAGCAGTTACTCACCCGGGACACCTAAAAACATTCAGTACTTC. This translates into CASSYSPGTPKNIQYF.